The clone carrying this T cell receptor (beta chain) has a single count. Followed over time, Seattle patients had been enrolled while infection was active. This sample was included in a study of blood T cell repertoires in COVID-19. Original data processing: Estimation of nucleated cell counts relied on the amplification of reference gene primers. TCRdb keeps only in-frame clones here, not all; method: immunoSEQ multiplex PCR. Clonal size and the V and J genes are those of that table, whereas D and trimming came from the DNA. The sample yields some 130,000 clones, 85% to 90% seen once. The CDR3 spans 14 residues. CDR1 and CDR2 (germline): SGHAT, FQDESV (reference sequence). Trimming removed 4 bases from V and 1 base from J, with 8 bases in between.

Sample: peripheral blood. This sequence joins TRBV11-1 and TRBJ1-5, with TRBD1 as a possible D gene (6 bases). This TCR came from a man in his sixties with COVID-19, enrolled during active disease. The CDR3 coding sequence is TGTGCCAGCAGCTCTCAGGGGAGCAATCAGCCCCAGCATTTT. Its protein product is CASSSQGSNQPQHF.